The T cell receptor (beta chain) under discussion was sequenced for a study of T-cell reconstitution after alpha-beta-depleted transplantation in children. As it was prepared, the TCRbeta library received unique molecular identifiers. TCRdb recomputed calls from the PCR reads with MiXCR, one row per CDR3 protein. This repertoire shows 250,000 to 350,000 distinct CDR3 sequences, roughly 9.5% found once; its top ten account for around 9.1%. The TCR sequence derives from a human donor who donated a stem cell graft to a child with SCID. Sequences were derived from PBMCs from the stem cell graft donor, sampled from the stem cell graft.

CDR3 protein: CASSLQGLNEQFF. DNA of the CDR3: TGTGCCAGCAGCCTCCAGGGTCTCAATGAGCAGTTCTTC. The chain couples TRBV3-1 to TRBJ2-1; the D gene is possibly TRBD1 (5 bases). Germline V gene sequence: CDR1 LGHDT, CDR2 YNNKEL (reference sequence). The V end lost 4 bases, the J end lost 6 bases, and 10 bases lay between the germline ends. The CDR3 loop spans 13 amino acids.